Given below is one TCR beta chain in context. This clone was observed a single time. Its antigen remains undetermined. No clone much larger than this one lies a single base away; base qualities are absent. The sample belongs to a study of CD8+ T cells in alopecia areata (dated by TCRdb to the late 2010s). About the investigation overall: The treated patients took part in an open-label pilot trial in which moderate-to-severe alopecia areata was treated with oral tofacitinib at 5 to 10 mg twice daily. The study used high-throughput TCRbeta sequencing to examine T cell clonal expansion in alopecia areata, in both the C3H/HeJ mouse model and human patients. Scalp clonality was compared among normal scalp (n=4), patchy alopecia areata scalp (n=8), and alopecia totalis/universalis scalp (n=8). Patients received tofacitinib for 6 to 18 months and were then followed off drug for 6 months to check for delayed response and recurrence. immunoSEQ multiplex PCR using 35 Vbeta forward primers and 13 Jbeta reverse primers was used to amplify TCRbeta CDR3 regions. RNA was obtained with the PAXgene miRNA kit for fixed scalp, the miRNeasy kit for PBMCs, and the RNeasy kit for mouse skin. Biopsies were taken from tofacitinib-treated patients at baseline and at 4 and 24 weeks of treatment, and a later scalp biopsy was taken in several of the tofacitinib-treated patients. On the human side, TCRbeta sequencing was run on scalp tissue and on sorted CD4+ and CD8+ peripheral blood T cells from healthy controls and from alopecia areata patients with either patchy or totalis/universalis disease. The paper's findings and limits, for the study overall: Higher clonality and more expanded CD8+ clones were observed in lesional scalp than in normal scalp, particularly in alopecia totalis/universalis, a finding suggestive of antigenic drive. Scalp TCR repertoire analysis is complicated because resident alphabeta T cells in normal human skin are also sequenced, whereas mouse skin is dominated by gammadelta T cells. Compared with mice, TCR sequences shared between patients were less clear, possibly partly because of HLA diversity across the patient population.

Receptor amplification or capture employed the immunoSEQ multiplex PCR assay. RNA was extracted from all samples and reverse transcribed into cDNA, which served as template for TCR sequencing. SuperScript III was used to make first-strand cDNA, primed with a 2:1 mix of oligo-dT and random hexamers. A synthetic immune receptor repertoire was used to measure amplification bias, and any remaining bias was corrected computationally. The authors' pipeline ran thus. Raw reads were preprocessed to remove errors, and CDR3 was defined according to IMGT conventions as the region from the conserved cysteine to phenylalanine. Clonality was computed as 1 minus the Shannon entropy, with the entropy normalized by log2 of the number of productive unique TCRs. Scalp TCRbeta sequences were cross-referenced with sorted blood CD4 and CD8 repertoires so that the CD4 or CD8 identity of scalp clones could be inferred. TCRdb carries this immuneACCESS record with in-frame sequences only. Its versions omit some clonotypes, under half of them owing to an unresolved V gene in the studies checked, with the rest unexplained. V and J calls and clone size come straight from that table; D and trimming were deduced from the DNA. The sample has 70,000 or so clones on record, roughly three fifths of them singletons. The ten biggest clones cover approximately 17% of the sample.

The meaning of the sample's time point label: baseline before oral tofacitinib. Peripheral blood and lesional scalp punch biopsies were obtained from patients with alopecia areata. PBMCs were isolated by density centrifugation and stained for CD3, CD4 and CD8, after which CD4+ and CD8+ T cells were sorted on a FACSAria. For CDR1 and CDR2, the germline V gene lists SGHRS and YFSETQ. V has 7 bases trimmed and J has 4 bases trimmed; junction bases matching no gene number 13. The CDR3 contains 16 residues, cysteine and phenylalanine counted. Solely the CDR3 DNA is kept, with 48 bases framed from the first base.

Sequencing used CD8+ T cells sorted from blood, obtained at week 0. The receptor was isolated from a human donor with alopecia areata. The rearranged segments are TRBV5-1 and TRBJ2-1, with 8 middle bases fitting TRBD2. The CDR3 protein sequence reads: CASCPRVSGGYNEQFF. The nucleotide sequence is TGCGCCAGCTGCCCCAGGGTCAGCGGGGGTTACAATGAGCAGTTCTTC.